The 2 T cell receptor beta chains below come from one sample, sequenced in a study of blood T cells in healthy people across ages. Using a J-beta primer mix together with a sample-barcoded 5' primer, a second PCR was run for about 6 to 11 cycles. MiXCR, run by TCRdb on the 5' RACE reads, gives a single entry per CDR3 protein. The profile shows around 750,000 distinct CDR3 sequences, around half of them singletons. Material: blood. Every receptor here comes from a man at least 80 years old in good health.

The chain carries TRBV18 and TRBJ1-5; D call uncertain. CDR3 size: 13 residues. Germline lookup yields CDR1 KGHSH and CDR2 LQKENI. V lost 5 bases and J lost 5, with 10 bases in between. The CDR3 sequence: CASSTSSDQPQHF. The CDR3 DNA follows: TGTGCCAGCTCAACCTCTTCCGATCAGCCCCAGCATTTT.

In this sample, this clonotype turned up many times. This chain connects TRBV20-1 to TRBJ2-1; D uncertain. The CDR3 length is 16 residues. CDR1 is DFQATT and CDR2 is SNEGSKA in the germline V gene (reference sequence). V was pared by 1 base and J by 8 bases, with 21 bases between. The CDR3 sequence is CSARANVLSLEDEQFF. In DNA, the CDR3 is TGCAGTGCTAGAGCCAACGTTCTTTCGCTGGAAGATGAGCAGTTCTTC.